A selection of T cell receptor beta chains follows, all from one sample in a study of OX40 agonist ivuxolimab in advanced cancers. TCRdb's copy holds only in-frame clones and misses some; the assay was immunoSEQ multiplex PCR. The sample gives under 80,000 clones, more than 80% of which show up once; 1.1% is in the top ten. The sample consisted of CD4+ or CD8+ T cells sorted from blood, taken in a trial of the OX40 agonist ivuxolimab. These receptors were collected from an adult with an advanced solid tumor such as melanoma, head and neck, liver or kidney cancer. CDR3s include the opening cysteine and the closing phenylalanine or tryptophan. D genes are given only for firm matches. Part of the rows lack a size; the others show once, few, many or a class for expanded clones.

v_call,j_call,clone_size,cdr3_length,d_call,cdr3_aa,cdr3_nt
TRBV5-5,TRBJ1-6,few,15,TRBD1,CASSLEDRGNSPLHF,TGTGCCAGCAGCTTGGAGGACAGGGGAAATTCACCCCTCCACTTT
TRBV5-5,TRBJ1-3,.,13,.,CASSTQGGNTIYF,TGTGCCAGCAGTACCCAGGGTGGAAACACCATATATTTT
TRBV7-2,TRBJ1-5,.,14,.,CASRGPAGKGPQHF,TGTGCCAGCAGAGGTCCTGCAGGGAAGGGGCCCCAGCATTTT
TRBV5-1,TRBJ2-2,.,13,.,CASSPHTTGELFF,TGCGCCAGCAGCCCCCATACGACCGGGGAGCTGTTTTTT
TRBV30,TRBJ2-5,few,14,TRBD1,CAWSYTGGIETQYF,TGTGCCTGGAGTTATACAGGGGGGATCGAGACCCAGTACTTC
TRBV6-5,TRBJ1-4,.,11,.,CASSLGRTLFF,TGTGCCAGCAGTTTAGGTCGGACACTGTTTTTT
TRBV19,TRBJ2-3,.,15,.,CASKWGDTGTDTQYF,TGTGCCAGTAAATGGGGAGATACAGGCACAGATACGCAGTATTTT
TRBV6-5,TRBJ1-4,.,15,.,CASSYPGGGNEKLFF,TGTGCCAGCAGTTACCCCGGAGGAGGAAATGAAAAACTGTTTTTT
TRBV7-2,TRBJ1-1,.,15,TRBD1,CASRYRGSVNTEAFF,TGTGCCAGCAGGTACAGGGGGTCCGTGAACACTGAAGCTTTCTTT
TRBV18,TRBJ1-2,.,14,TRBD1,CASSPSQGVYGYTF,TGTGCCAGCTCACCAAGCCAGGGGGTATATGGCTACACCTTC
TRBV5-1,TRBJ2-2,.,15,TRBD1,CASSQRDRSTRELFF,TGCGCCAGCAGCCAAAGGGACAGGTCCACCAGGGAGCTGTTTTTT
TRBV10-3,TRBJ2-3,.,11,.,CAISEGGTQYF,TGTGCCATCAGCGAGGGAGGTACGCAGTATTTT
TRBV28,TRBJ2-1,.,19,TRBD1,CASSKGQGPIIRSYNEQFF,TGTGCCAGCAGTAAGGGACAGGGACCCATCATTAGGTCCTACAATGAGCAGTTCTTC
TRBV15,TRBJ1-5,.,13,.,CATSRDPGEPQHF,TGTGCCACCAGCAGAGATCCCGGAGAGCCCCAGCATTTT
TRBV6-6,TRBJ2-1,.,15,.,CASIGLGGGPGEQFF,TGTGCCAGCATAGGCCTTGGGGGGGGGCCCGGTGAGCAGTTCTTC
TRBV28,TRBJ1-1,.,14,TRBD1,CASRTGGGNTEAFF,TGTGCCAGTCGGACAGGCGGGGGTAACACTGAAGCTTTCTTT
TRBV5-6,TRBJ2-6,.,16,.,CASSLGPSSGANVLTF,TGTGCCAGCAGCTTGGGTCCGAGCTCTGGGGCCAACGTCCTGACTTTC
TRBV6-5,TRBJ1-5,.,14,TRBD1,CASSFGQGGQPQHF,TGTGCCAGCAGTTTCGGACAGGGTGGCCAGCCCCAGCATTTT
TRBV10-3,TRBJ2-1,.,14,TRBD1,CAISGTGDYNEQFF,TGTGCCATCAGCGGGACAGGGGACTACAATGAGCAGTTCTTC
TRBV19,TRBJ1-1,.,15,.,CASSISWTANTEAFF,TGTGCCAGTAGTATATCCTGGACAGCGAACACTGAAGCTTTCTTT
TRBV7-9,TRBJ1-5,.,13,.,CASSPDLNQPQHF,TGTGCCAGCAGCCCCGATCTGAATCAGCCCCAGCATTTT
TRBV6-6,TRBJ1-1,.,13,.,CASTPGQQTEAFF,TGTGCCAGCACCCCTGGACAGCAAACTGAAGCTTTCTTT
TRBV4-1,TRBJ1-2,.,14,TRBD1,CASRRTGSGYGYTF,TGCGCCAGCAGACGGACAGGGTCGGGCTATGGCTACACCTTC
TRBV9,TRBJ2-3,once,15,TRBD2,CASSPGLAGEGTQYF,TGTGCCAGCAGCCCCGGTCTAGCGGGGGAGGGTACGCAGTATTTT
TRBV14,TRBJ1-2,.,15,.,CASSHPRALNYGYTF,TGTGCCAGCAGCCATCCCAGGGCCCTGAACTATGGCTACACCTTC
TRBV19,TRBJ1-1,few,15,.,CASSSGGSWDTEAFF,TGTGCCAGTAGCTCCGGGGGGTCCTGGGACACTGAAGCTTTCTTT
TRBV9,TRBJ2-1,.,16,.,CASSVVEESSYNEQFF,TGTGCCAGCAGCGTAGTTGAGGAAAGCTCCTACAATGAGCAGTTCTTC
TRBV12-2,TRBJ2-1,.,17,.,CASRLARVAGNKNEQFF,TGTGCAAGTCGCTTAGCTAGGGTAGCGGGGAATAAAAATGAGCAGTTCTTC
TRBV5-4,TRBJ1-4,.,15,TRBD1,CASSGRTGGGEKLFF,TGTGCCAGCAGCGGGAGGACAGGGGGCGGAGAAAAACTGTTTTTT
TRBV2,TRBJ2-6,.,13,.,CASTGSGANVLTF,TGTGCCAGCACAGGGTCAGGGGCCAACGTCCTGACTTTC
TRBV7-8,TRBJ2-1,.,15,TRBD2,CASRILAGVDNEQFF,TGTGCCAGCAGGATTCTAGCGGGGGTGGACAATGAGCAGTTCTTC
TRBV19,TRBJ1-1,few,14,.,CASSADLGNTEAFF,TGTGCCAGTAGTGCGGATCTGGGGAACACTGAAGCTTTCTTT
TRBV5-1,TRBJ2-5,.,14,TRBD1,CASSYGQGQETQYF,TGCGCCAGCAGCTATGGACAGGGCCAAGAGACCCAGTACTTC
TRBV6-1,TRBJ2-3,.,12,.,CASTSSTDTQYF,TGTGCCAGCACTTCTAGCACAGATACGCAGTATTTT
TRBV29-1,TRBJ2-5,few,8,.,CSVGLDYF,TGCAGCGTTGGACTGGATTACTTC
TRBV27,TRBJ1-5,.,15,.,CASSKQIFGNQPQHF,TGTGCCAGCAGTAAGCAGATTTTCGGCAATCAGCCCCAGCATTTT
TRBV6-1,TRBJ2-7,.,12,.,CASSEQGDEQYF,TGTGCCAGCAGTGAACAGGGTGACGAGCAGTACTTC
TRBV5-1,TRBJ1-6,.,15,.,CASRRSVGNNSPLHF,TGCGCCAGCCGCAGGAGTGTGGGAAATAATTCACCCCTCCACTTT
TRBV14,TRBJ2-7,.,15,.,CASSQDGTRFYEQYF,TGTGCCAGCAGCCAAGATGGGACAAGGTTCTACGAGCAGTACTTC